This entry lists 22 T cell receptor beta chains sequenced from one sample in a study of blood T cell repertoires in COVID-19. The assay was immunoSEQ multiplex PCR, and TCRdb's table has in-frame clones only and misses some. The sample records fewer than 200,000 clones, approximately 85% being singletons. Material for sequencing was peripheral blood. Source of these receptors: a woman aged 60-75 years with acute or convalescent COVID-19.

The rearrangement links TRBV11-2 to TRBJ1-6, with a possible D match to TRBD1 (5 bases). CDR1 and CDR2 (germline): SGHAT, FQNNGV. V was pared by 6 bases and J by 9 bases, with 12 bases between. The length of the CDR3 is 13 residues. The CDR3 DNA is TGTGCCAGCAGTTTCTTGGGGCCTTCACCCCTCCACTTT. This sequence encodes CASSFLGPSPLHF.

This clone has just a few counts. The chain is built from TRBV20-1 and TRBJ2-3, with 7 bases identical to TRBD2. CDR1 and CDR2 (germline): DFQATT, SNEGSKA (reference sequence). The trim removed 3 bases at V and 4 bases at J, leaving 7 bases unmatched. This CDR3 spans 14 amino acids. The CDR3 is CSASNPLAPDTQYF. The CDR3 DNA sequence: TGCAGTGCTAGTAATCCACTAGCGCCAGATACGCAGTATTTT.

V and J are TRBV7-8 and TRBJ2-2; D is uncertain. CDR1 is SGHVS, CDR2 FQNEAQ, per germline. V lost 6 bases and J lost 4, with 9 bases in between. The CDR3 loop spans 13 amino acids. CDR3 sequence (DNA): TGTGCCAGCAGTTGGAGTTCCACCGGGGAGCTGTTTTTT. Its protein product is CASSWSSTGELFF.

The chain combines TRBV29-1 with TRBJ2-1, with 7 bases fitting TRBD2. V lost 2 bases and J lost 13; bases outside the gene matches: 5. CDR1 SQVTM and CDR2 ANQGSEA come from the germline V gene. CDR3 length equals 11 residues. CDR3: CSVEPGGVQFF. Here the CDR3 DNA reads TGCAGCGTTGAACCTGGGGGGGTTCAGTTCTTC.

J is TRBJ1-1 and V is TRBV11-3, with 8 bases matching TRBD1. The CDR3 runs 16 residues. The V segment lost 5 bases and the J segment 2 bases; nucleotides outside the gene matches: 10. Germline V gene lookup returns CDR1 SGHNT and CDR2 YENEEA. This CDR3 is CASSPPTGAFNTEAFF. CDR3 sequence (DNA): TGTGCCAGCAGCCCTCCGACAGGGGCTTTCAACACTGAAGCTTTCTTT.

A single count supports this clone. The sample has other DNA sequences that encode this CDR3 too. The gene calls are TRBV20-1 and TRBJ2-5; 7 nucleotides align to TRBD1. The germline gives CDR1 DFQATT, CDR2 SNEGSKA (reference sequence). CDR3 length equals 11 residues. V was pared by 6 bases and J by 4 bases, with 2 bases of the junction left unmatched. CDR3 loop: CSARQGETQYF. CDR3 DNA sequence: TGCAGTGCCCGACAGGGAGAGACCCAGTACTTC.

The chain links TRBV6-1 to TRBJ1-2; TRBD1 might be the D (6 bases). CDR3 length equals 13 residues. Germline values: CDR1 MNHNS, CDR2 SASEGT. V was pared by 2 bases and J by 4 bases, with 8 bases between. CDR3 in DNA: TGTGCCAGCAGTGAACAGGGGACCTATGGCTACACCTTC. Protein sequence: CASSEQGTYGYTF.

The rearrangement uses TRBV2 and TRBJ2-1; 12 bases align to TRBD2. The germline gives CDR1 SNHLY, CDR2 FYNNEI. This CDR3 is 14 amino acids long. Trimming took 8 bases from V and 7 from J; bases not matched to a gene: 6. CDR3 loop: CASQTSGRWNEQFF. The CDR3, as DNA: TGTGCCAGCCAGACTAGCGGGAGATGGAATGAGCAGTTCTTC.

The chain recombines TRBV28 with TRBJ1-5; 7 bases agree with TRBD1. The V segment lost 6 bases and the J segment 11 bases; nucleotides outside the gene matches: 13. Germline V gene lookup returns CDR1 MDHEN and CDR2 SYDVKM. This CDR3 is built from 14 residues. The CDR3 bases are TGTGCCAGCAGAACCCCGGGACAGCTCAAGGCCCAGCATTTT. Protein product: CASRTPGQLKAQHF. Variable domain in full (rest from reference TRBV28 and TRBJ1-5): DVKVTQSSRYLVKRTGEKVFLECVQDMDHENMFWYRQDPGLGLRLIYFSYDVKMKEKGDIPEGYSVSREKKERFSLILESASTNQTSMYLCASRTPGQLKAQHFGDGTRLSIL.

The chain employs TRBV19 and TRBJ1-1; 9 bases align to TRBD1. Germline-derived CDR1 and CDR2 are LNHDA and SQIVND (reference sequence). The ends lost 8 bases at V and 2 bases at J; junction bases unmatched: 9. The length of the CDR3 is 15 residues. CDR3 protein: CASLTPGQGNTEAFF. DNA of the CDR3: TGTGCCAGTCTGACACCGGGACAGGGTAACACTGAAGCTTTCTTT.

The CDR3 DNA is TGCAGCGGGAGATTTAGGAGCGGGGTACAAGAGACCCAGTACTTC. It is translated as CSGRFRSGVQETQYF. This chain joins TRBV29-1 and TRBJ2-5, with 7 nucleotides matching TRBD2. The CDR3 runs to 15 residues. V was clipped by 7 bases and J by 2 bases; unmatched bases: 13. In germline, CDR1 is SQVTM, CDR2 ANQGSEA.

This clone came up a few times. This chain connects TRBV11-3 to TRBJ2-3; D gene uncertain. The CDR3 is 11 amino acids. Trimming cost V 4 bases and J 3 bases, with 2 bases left between them. Germline CDR1 reads SGHNT; CDR2 reads YENEEA. The CDR3 DNA is TGTGCCAGCAGCTCTACAGATACGCAGTATTTT. It translates to CASSSTDTQYF. Based on the CDR3 plus reference TRBV11-3 and TRBJ2-3, the full variable domain is EAGVVQSPRYKIIEKKQPVAFWCNPISGHNTLYWYLQNLGQGPELLIRYENEEAVDDSQLPKDRFSAERLKGVDSTLKIQPAELGDSAVYLCASSSTDTQYFGPGTRLTVL.

The chain combines TRBV18 with TRBJ2-7; D uncertain. The CDR3 length is 13 residues. CDR1 and CDR2 (germline): KGHSH, LQKENI. Trimming took 2 bases from V and 6 from J, leaving 11 bases between them. CDR3 sequence: CASSPADLGEQYV. CDR3 nucleotides: TGTGCCAGCTCACCAGCCGACTTGGGCGAGCAGTACGTC.

Concerning this clone: Within the sample, other DNA sequences also encode this same CDR3. The genes are TRBV6-5 and TRBJ1-1; perhaps TRBD1 as D (6 bases). This CDR3 is 14 amino acids long. The V end lost 7 bases, the J end lost 4 bases, and 16 bases lay between the germline ends. The germline gives CDR1 MNHEY, CDR2 SVGAGI. CDR3 nucleotide sequence: TGTGCCAGCACCCGAGGGGGGGAATCCACTGAAGCTTTCTTT. It translates to CASTRGGESTEAFF.

The rearrangement links TRBV14 to TRBJ1-4; 9 bases fit TRBD1. The V and J ends lost 3 bases and 4 bases, in that order; junction bases with no gene match: 3. CDR1 SGHDN and CDR2 FVKESK come from the germline V gene. This CDR3 spans 15 amino acids. The CDR3 spells CASSHMTGGNEKLFF. CDR3 nucleotide sequence: TGTGCCAGCAGCCACATGACAGGGGGTAATGAAAAACTGTTTTTT.

This chain uses TRBV7-8 with TRBJ1-4, with D uncertain. The CDR3 loop spans 15 amino acids. Germline V gene sequence: CDR1 SGHVS, CDR2 FQNEAQ. Trimming shortened V by 1 base and J by 3 bases, and 9 bases separated the two germline ends. The CDR3 reads CASSLGAGPNEKLFF. DNA for the CDR3: TGTGCCAGCAGCTTAGGGGCAGGTCCTAATGAAAAACTGTTTTTT.

This sequence joins TRBV2 and TRBJ1-3; no definite D call. V was clipped by 8 bases and J by 1 base, with 9 bases between them. CDR1 SNHLY and CDR2 FYNNEI come from the germline V gene. This CDR3 is 13 amino acids long. CDR3 in DNA: TGTGCCAGCGGCAGAGGTTCTGGAAACACCATATATTTT. Translation: CASGRGSGNTIYF.

As DNA, the CDR3 is TGTGCCACCCGCTTAGACAGGGTGAACACTGAAGCTTTCTTT. Translating gives CATRLDRVNTEAFF. This chain connects TRBV6-5 to TRBJ1-1; 7 bases match TRBD1. The CDR3 extends over 14 amino acids. Germline loops: CDR1 MNHEY, CDR2 SVGAGI. With 10 bases clipped from V and 0 bases from J, the junction kept 8 bases outside the gene matches.

This sequence joins TRBV5-1 and TRBJ1-1; D is ambiguous. Germline CDR1 SGHRS, CDR2 YFSETQ. The ends were cut back, 1 base at V and 2 bases at J, with 15 bases in the middle. The CDR3 runs 16 residues. The CDR3 bases are TGCGCCAGCAGCTTGTCACCAGGTACGATTAACACTGAAGCTTTCTTT. Protein product: CASSLSPGTINTEAFF.

The sample holds a few counts of this clone. J is TRBJ2-2 and V is TRBV9; 10 bases match TRBD2. Germline loops: CDR1 SGDLS, CDR2 YYNGEE. V was pared by 4 bases and J by 2 bases, with 11 bases of the junction left unmatched. The CDR3 runs to 18 residues. The CDR3 is CASSTGTSVRPNTGELFF. CDR3 coding DNA: TGTGCCAGCAGCACTGGGACTAGCGTCCGACCTAACACCGGGGAGCTGTTTTTT.

This clone was detected only once. J is TRBJ2-3 and V is TRBV9, with TRBD1 matching 9 bases. Germline-derived CDR1 and CDR2 are SGDLS and YYNGEE. This CDR3 has 15 amino acids. With V trimmed by 0 bases and J by 3 bases, 2 bases remained unmatched. CDR3 nucleotide sequence: TGTGCCAGCAGCGTAGTTGGACAGGGGACAGATACGCAGTATTTT. It encodes CASSVVGQGTDTQYF.

The chain carries TRBV10-2 and TRBJ1-3; TRBD1 matches at 7 bases. There are 16 residues in the CDR3. CDR1 and CDR2 from the germline V gene are WSHSY and SAAADI. V dropped 4 bases and J dropped 0; count of bases not matched to a gene: 6. CDR3 DNA sequence: TGCGCCAGCAGTGGACCCGGGACAGTCTCTGGAAACACCATATATTTT. Its protein product is CASSGPGTVSGNTIYF.